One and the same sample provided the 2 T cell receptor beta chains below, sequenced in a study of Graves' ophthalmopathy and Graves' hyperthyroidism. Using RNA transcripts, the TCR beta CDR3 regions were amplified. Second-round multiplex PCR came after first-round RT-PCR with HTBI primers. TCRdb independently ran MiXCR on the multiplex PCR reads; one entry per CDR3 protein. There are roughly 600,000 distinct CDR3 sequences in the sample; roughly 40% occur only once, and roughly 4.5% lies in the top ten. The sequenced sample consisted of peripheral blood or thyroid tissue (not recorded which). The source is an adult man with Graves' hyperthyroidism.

DNA of the CDR3: TGTGCCAGCAGTTCAGGACCACAGGGGGACGGCTACACCTTC. The encoded protein is CASSSGPQGDGYTF. The chain combines TRBV12-3 or TRBV12-4 with TRBJ1-2, with 8 bases matching TRBD1. V lost 4 bases to trimming and J lost 8 bases; unmatched junction nucleotides: 9. The CDR3 sequence is 14 residues long.

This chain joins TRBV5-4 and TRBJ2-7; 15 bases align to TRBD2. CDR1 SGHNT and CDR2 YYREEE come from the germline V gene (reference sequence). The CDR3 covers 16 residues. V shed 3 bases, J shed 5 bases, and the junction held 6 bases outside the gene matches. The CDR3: CASSSWTSGGAHEQYF. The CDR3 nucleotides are TGTGCCAGCAGCTCCTGGACTAGCGGGGGGGCCCACGAGCAGTACTTC. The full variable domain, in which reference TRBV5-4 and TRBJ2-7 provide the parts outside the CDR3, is ETGVTQSPTHLIKTRGQQVTLRCSSQSGHNTVSWYQQALGQGPQFIFQYYREEENGRGNFPPRFSGLQFPNYSSELNVNALELDDSALYLCASSSWTSGGAHEQYFGPGTRLTVT.